This T cell receptor beta chain was sequenced during a study of blood T cell repertoires in COVID-19. Whole-study context: Spain, Italy and the United States supplied samples that represented acute and convalescent COVID-19. From T cells, B-cell-depleted T cells, or PBMCs came the material, which was cDNA or gDNA.

This CDR3 comprises 14 residues. Per germline, CDR1 MRHNA and CDR2 SNTAGT. Deletions cut 3 bases from V and 3 bases from J, with 8 bases between. Data came from immunoSEQ multiplex PCR; TCRdb stores just in-frame clones and leaves some out. In the table there are about 280,000 clones, about nine tenths of which are singletons. This clone has ten or more counts. This chain links TRBV6-4 with TRBJ2-2; D gene unclear. Input material: peripheral blood. This receptor was identified in a woman in her twenties or thirties with COVID-19, enrolled during active disease. This CDR3 is CASSEGQDTGELFF. The CDR3 nucleotides read TGTGCCAGCAGTGAGGGCCAGGACACCGGGGAGCTGTTTTTT.